Listed below are T cell receptor beta chains from one sample, sequenced in a study of T cell repertoires in cytomegalovirus infection. What these receptors recognize is not known. TCRdb used MiXCR to reprocess the reads, holding one entry per CDR3 protein. The sample yields nearly 700,000 distinct CDR3 sequences, around 30% seen once. Sample: cultured PBMCs, taken from culture after CMV antigen stimulation. Every receptor here comes from a human donor in good health (CMV status not recorded). Some clones in this sample may be carry-over from other donors' samples. The CDR3 runs from the conserved cysteine through the conserved F or W. D genes are given only for firm matches. Rows may omit the clone size; those that give it use once, few, many or a size class.

J gene | CDR3 length | V gene | D gene | clone size | CDR3 DNA | CDR3 protein
TRBJ2-7 | 15 | TRBV6-5 | . | . | TGTGCCAGCAGTTACGGTGGGCAGGGGTCCTACGAGCAGTACTTC | CASSYGGQGSYEQYF
TRBJ2-5 | 13 | TRBV20-1 | . | . | TGCAGTACTCAAAAGTCACGGGCGACGGGCCAGTACTTC | CSTQKSRATGQYF
TRBJ2-5 | 15 | TRBV24-1 | . | . | TGTGCCACCAGTGACTTAGGCGACAGGAAAGAGACCCAGTACTTC | CATSDLGDRKETQYF
TRBJ2-7 | 13 | TRBV6-2/TRBV6-3 | . | few | TGTGCCAGCTCTGCCCCAGGGAGCCACGAGCAGTACTTC | CASSAPGSHEQYF
TRBJ1-2 | 15 | TRBV7-8 | TRBD1 | many | TGTGCCAGCAGCTTCTCCCGGGACAGAAATCATGGCTACACCTTC | CASSFSRDRNHGYTF
TRBJ1-1 | 16 | TRBV6-2/TRBV6-3 | . | few | TGTGCCAGCAGTTACGCCGAGTGGGGGTCGTCCACTGAAGCTTTCTTT | CASSYAEWGSSTEAFF
TRBJ1-3 | 16 | TRBV6-2/TRBV6-3 | . | . | TGTGCCAGCAGTTACTCGGGCAGGAACCGTGGAAACACCATATATTTT | CASSYSGRNRGNTIYF
TRBJ1-5 | 13 | TRBV20-1 | . | few | TGCAGTGCAGGCCCTGTTAGCAATCAGCCCCAGCATTTT | CSAGPVSNQPQHF
TRBJ2-2 | 16 | TRBV11-2 | TRBD2 | few | TGTGCCAGCAGCGCCTTACTAGCGGGGAACACCGGGGAGCTGTTTTTT | CASSALLAGNTGELFF
TRBJ1-5 | 13 | TRBV28 | . | . | TGTGCCAGCAGTCCACTCGCCGTTCAGCCCCAGCATTTT | CASSPLAVQPQHF
TRBJ2-7 | 13 | TRBV20-1 | . | . | TGCAGTGCTAGGGAAGGGGCCGATCGGGAGCAGTACTTC | CSAREGADREQYF
TRBJ2-7 | 18 | TRBV18 | TRBD2 | . | TGTGCCAGCTCACCAACTGGGGGCGTGGGACTAGCAGGCTACGAGCAGTACTTC | CASSPTGGVGLAGYEQYF
TRBJ1-4 | 15 | TRBV4-1 | . | few | TGCGCCAGCAGCCAAGGGAAGGGAATCAGTGAAAAACTGTTTTTT | CASSQGKGISEKLFF
TRBJ1-5 | 14 | TRBV30 | TRBD1 | . | TGTGCCTGGAGCCGGACAGGGGCAAATCAGCCCCAGCATTTT | CAWSRTGANQPQHF
TRBJ2-1 | 18 | TRBV5-5 | TRBD2 | . | TGTGCCAGCAGCCGGGGACTAGCGGGGAGAAGCTCCTACAATGAGCAGTTCTTC | CASSRGLAGRSSYNEQFF
TRBJ2-7 | 13 | TRBV6-1 | . | few | TGTGCCAGCAGTGAAGAAATGGGGTCGGAGCAGTACTTC | CASSEEMGSEQYF
TRBJ1-4 | 19 | TRBV7-6 | TRBD1 | . | TGTGCCAGCAGCGGGTACAGACAGGGAGGTCTTAGGACTAATGAAAAACTGTTTTTT | CASSGYRQGGLRTNEKLFF
TRBJ1-4 | 14 | TRBV12-3/TRBV12-4 | . | few | TGTGCCAGCAGAACGACAAGGACTAATGAAAAACTGTTTTTT | CASRTTRTNEKLFF
TRBJ2-7 | 13 | TRBV10-3 | . | . | TGTGCCATCAGTGAGGTTCGGACCTACGAGCAGTACTTC | CAISEVRTYEQYF
TRBJ2-1 | 17 | TRBV30 | TRBD2 | . | TGTGCCTGGAGCGGACTAGCGGGAGATGGCTCCTACAATGAGCAGTTCTTC | CAWSGLAGDGSYNEQFF
TRBJ2-1 | 14 | TRBV29-1 | . | . | TGCAGCGTTAAGACAGAGAACTCCTACAATGAGCAGTTCTTC | CSVKTENSYNEQFF
TRBJ2-1 | 16 | TRBV7-2 | . | many | TGTGCCAGCAGGCCAATAGGGGGAGCTACCTACAATGAGCAGTTCTTC | CASRPIGGATYNEQFF
TRBJ1-4 | 15 | TRBV19 | . | few | TGTGCCAGTACGAAACGATCTGCAACTAATGAAAAACTGTTTTTT | CASTKRSATNEKLFF